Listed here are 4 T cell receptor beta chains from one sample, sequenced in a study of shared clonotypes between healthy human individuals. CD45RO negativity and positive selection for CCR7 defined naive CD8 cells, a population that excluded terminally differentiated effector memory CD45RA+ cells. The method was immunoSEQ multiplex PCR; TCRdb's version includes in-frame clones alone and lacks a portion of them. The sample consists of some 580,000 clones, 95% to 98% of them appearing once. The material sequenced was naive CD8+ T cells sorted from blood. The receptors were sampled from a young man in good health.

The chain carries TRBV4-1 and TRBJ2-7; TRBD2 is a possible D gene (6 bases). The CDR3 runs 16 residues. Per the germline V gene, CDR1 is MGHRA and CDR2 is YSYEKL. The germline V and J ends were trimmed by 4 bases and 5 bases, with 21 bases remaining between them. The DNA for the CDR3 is TGCGCCAGCAGCCTTATTGGACGGAGGGAATTTAACGAGCAGTACTTC. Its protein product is CASSLIGRREFNEQYF.

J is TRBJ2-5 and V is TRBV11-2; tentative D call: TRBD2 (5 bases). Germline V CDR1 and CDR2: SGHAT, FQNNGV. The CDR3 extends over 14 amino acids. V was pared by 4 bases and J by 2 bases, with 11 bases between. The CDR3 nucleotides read TGTGCCAGCAGCTGGTTACGAGGGCAAGAGACCCAGTACTTC. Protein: CASSWLRGQETQYF.

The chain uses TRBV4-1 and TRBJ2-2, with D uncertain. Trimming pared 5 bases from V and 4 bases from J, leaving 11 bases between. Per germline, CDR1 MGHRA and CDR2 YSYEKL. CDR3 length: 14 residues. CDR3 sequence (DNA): TGCGCCAGCAGCGAACGTGGGATCACCGGGGAGCTGTTTTTT. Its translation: CASSERGITGELFF.

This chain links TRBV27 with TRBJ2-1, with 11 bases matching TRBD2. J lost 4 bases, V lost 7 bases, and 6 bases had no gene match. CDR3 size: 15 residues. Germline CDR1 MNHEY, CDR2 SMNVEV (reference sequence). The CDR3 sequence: CASTTLAGEYNEQFF. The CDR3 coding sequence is TGTGCCAGCACCACACTAGCGGGAGAGTACAATGAGCAGTTCTTC.